This T cell receptor beta chain was sequenced for a study of blood T cell dynamics during melanoma immunotherapy. Whole-study context: Standard first-line treatment here was pembrolizumab or nivolumab plus ipilimumab in metastatic melanoma.

TCRdb keeps only in-frame clones here, not all; method: immunoSEQ multiplex PCR. This sample yields about 22,000 clones, of which roughly 86% are seen a single time; about 1% belongs to the top ten. Time point reported: pre-treatment baseline. Samples come from before therapy and from week 3 after the first blockade cycle. Patients had no prior systemic cancer treatment, immunosuppressants or other active cancers. The TCR comes from a human donor with melanoma. Specimen: blood, collected from a patient treated with checkpoint blockade.

CDR3 sequence: CASSTGGSGNTIYF. In DNA form, the CDR3 reads TGTGCCAGCAGTACAGGGGGTTCTGGAAACACCATATATTTT. The chain has TRBV6-6 and TRBJ1-3, with 8 nucleotides matching TRBD1. J was trimmed by 1 base and V by 5 bases; bases with no gene match: 1. Germline lookup yields CDR1 MNHNY and CDR2 SVGAGI (reference sequence). The length of the CDR3 is 14 residues.